The rows below give T cell receptor beta chains drawn from one sample of a study of T cells in localized non-small cell lung cancer. Sequenced by immunoSEQ multiplex PCR; TCRdb stores in-frame clones only, minus some. This sample has under 4,000 clones, with around two fifths found just once. The sample consisted of lung tumor tissue, taken before any cancer treatment. These receptors all stem from a male donor aged 60 or older with stage I lung adenocarcinoma. Both conserved end residues are part of each CDR3.

v_gene	j_gene	CDR3aa
TRBV19	TRBJ2-5	CASRLTGEGTQYF
TRBV11-1	TRBJ1-4	CASSQDAGAGAREKLFF
TRBV6-7	TRBJ2-3	CASSRYRDTDTQYF
TRBV11-3	TRBJ1-1	CASSPYSGGNTEAFF
TRBV19	TRBJ2-3	CASTLKESWWTDTQYF
TRBV6-8	TRBJ2-3	CASSYDQRGTDTQYF
TRBV5-1	TRBJ2-5	CASSHYPGQLETQYF
TRBV9	TRBJ2-5	CVSSGPLEAQGETQYF
TRBV11-3	TRBJ2-5	CASSKQGLLGETQYF
TRBV30	TRBJ2-3	CAWRIALADTQYF
TRBV16	TRBJ2-7	CASSQSAYEQYF
TRBV28	TRBJ1-5	CAPGQSNQPQHF
TRBV18	TRBJ1-4	CASFQTQGSGEKLFF
TRBV18	TRBJ2-1	CASSPSGTADKNGEQFF
TRBV5-1	TRBJ1-1	CASSLSPNRGNTEAFF
TRBV28	TRBJ2-7	CASSLLGGDLYEQYF
TRBV28	TRBJ2-7	CASSFRTGRIYEQYF
TRBV23-1	TRBJ1-3	CASSQDSVHSGNTIYF
TRBV7-5	TRBJ2-7	CASSLTLASGSYEQYF
TRBV9	TRBJ1-3	CASSPRWTLETGNTIYF
TRBV23-1	TRBJ2-4	CASSPHSSPSNGPMHF
TRBV11-3	TRBJ1-4	CASSSGSTGNEKLFF
TRBV11-3	TRBJ2-2	CASHKGQNTGELFF